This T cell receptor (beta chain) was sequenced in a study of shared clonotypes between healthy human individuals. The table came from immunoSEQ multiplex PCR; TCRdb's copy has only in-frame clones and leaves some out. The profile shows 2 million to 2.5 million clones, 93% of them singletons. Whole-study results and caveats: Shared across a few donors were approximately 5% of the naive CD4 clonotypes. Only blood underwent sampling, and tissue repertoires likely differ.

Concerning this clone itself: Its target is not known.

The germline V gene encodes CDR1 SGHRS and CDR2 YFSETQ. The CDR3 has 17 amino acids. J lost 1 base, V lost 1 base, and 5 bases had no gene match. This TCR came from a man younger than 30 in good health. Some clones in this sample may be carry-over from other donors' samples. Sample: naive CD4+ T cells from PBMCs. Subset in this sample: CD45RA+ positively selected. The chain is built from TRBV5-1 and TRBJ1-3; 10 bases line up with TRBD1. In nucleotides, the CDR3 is TGCGCCAGCAGCTTGACTATGGGACAGGGGTCTGGAAACACCATATATTTT. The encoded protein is CASSLTMGQGSGNTIYF.